This note documents a single TCR beta chain sequence. Its antigen remains unidentified. The source of the sample is a study of T cell responses to AZD1222 COVID-19 vaccine. Study conclusions and caveats: Clonal diversity was possibly underestimated, and white British individuals and females predominated among donors. Nearly half of spike-specific TCRs reportedly go after variant regions that carry no mutations. Vaccine-associated CD4 TCRs ranged over spike, dominating at 160-218 and 743-854. Samples come after the peak T cell response, not at day 14.

The germline CDR1 and CDR2 sequences are WSHSY and SAAADI. The CDR3 loop spans 12 amino acids. V was clipped by 7 bases and J by 3 bases; unmatched bases: 3. The table came from immunoSEQ multiplex PCR; TCRdb's copy has only in-frame clones and leaves some out. The sample yields around 120,000 clones, around nine tenths seen once. The sequence was collected from an adult who received the AZD1222 COVID-19 vaccine. Sequencing was performed on peripheral blood, taken 28 days after the second AZD1222 dose. The gene calls are TRBV10-2 and TRBJ2-7; TRBD1 agrees at 7 bases. The CDR3 is CASKQGSYEQYF. CDR3 bases: TGCGCCAGCAAACAGGGGAGCTACGAGCAGTACTTC.